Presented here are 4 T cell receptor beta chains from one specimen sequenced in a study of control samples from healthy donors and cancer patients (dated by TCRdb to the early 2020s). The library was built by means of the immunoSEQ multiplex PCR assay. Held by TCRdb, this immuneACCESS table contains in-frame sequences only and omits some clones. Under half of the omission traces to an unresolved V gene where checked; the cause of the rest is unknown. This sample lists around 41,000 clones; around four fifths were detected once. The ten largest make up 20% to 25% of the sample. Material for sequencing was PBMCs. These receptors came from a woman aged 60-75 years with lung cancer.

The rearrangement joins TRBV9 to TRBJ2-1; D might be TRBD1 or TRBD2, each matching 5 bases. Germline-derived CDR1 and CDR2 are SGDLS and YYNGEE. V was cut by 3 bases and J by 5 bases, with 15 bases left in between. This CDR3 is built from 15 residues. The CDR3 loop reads CASSARGSGDNEQFF. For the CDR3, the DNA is TGTGCCAGCAGCGCCCGGGGCTCGGGCGACAATGAGCAGTTCTTC.

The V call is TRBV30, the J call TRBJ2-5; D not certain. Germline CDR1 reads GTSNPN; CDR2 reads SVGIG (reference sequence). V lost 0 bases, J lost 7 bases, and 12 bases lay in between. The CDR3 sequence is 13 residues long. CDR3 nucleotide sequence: TGTGCCTGGAGTGTATCGGAAGGTGCGACCCAGTACTTC. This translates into CAWSVSEGATQYF.

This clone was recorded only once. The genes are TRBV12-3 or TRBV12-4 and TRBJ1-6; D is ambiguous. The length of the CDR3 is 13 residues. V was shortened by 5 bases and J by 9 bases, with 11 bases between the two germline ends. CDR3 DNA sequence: TGTGCCAGCAGTGGAGCAGGCCCTTCACCCCTCCACTTT. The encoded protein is CASSGAGPSPLHF.

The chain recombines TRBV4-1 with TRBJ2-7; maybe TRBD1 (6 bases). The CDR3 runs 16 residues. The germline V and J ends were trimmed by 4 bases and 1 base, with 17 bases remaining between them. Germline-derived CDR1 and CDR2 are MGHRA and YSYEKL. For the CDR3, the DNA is TGCGCCAGCAGCCCCGGACAGAAGAGTGCATCCTACGAGCAGTACTTC. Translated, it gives CASSPGQKSASYEQYF.